Below are 9 T cell receptor beta chains sequenced from a single sample in a study of blood T cell repertoires in COVID-19. Clones were read by immunoSEQ multiplex PCR, and TCRdb kept only the in-frame ones, dropping some. The repertoire has 110,000 or so clones, about 85% of them found once; the top ten carry 10% to 15%. Source material: peripheral blood. All receptors derive from a human donor in a cohort sampled during active COVID-19.

The rearrangement joins TRBV3-1 (or the pseudogene TRBV3-2) to TRBJ2-3; the match to TRBD2 covers 8 bases. The CDR3 contains 15 residues. V trimming: 7 bases; J trimming: 6 bases; junction bases outside the gene matches: 12. The germline V gene has CDR1 LGHDT and CDR2 YNNKEL (reference sequence). In nucleotides, the CDR3 is TGTGCCAGCATAAAAATCGACGGGGGGGCCGATACGCAGTATTTT. It translates to CASIKIDGGADTQYF.

This chain links TRBV4-2 with TRBJ2-5; 11 bases are shared with TRBD2. V shed 0 bases and J 4 bases; nucleotides not matched to a gene: 10. This CDR3 region has 18 residues. Germline CDR1 reads LGHNA; CDR2 reads YNFKEQ. Here the CDR3 DNA reads TGTGCCAGCAGCCAAGATCGACTAGCGGGGAGAGGGGTAGAGACCCAGTACTTC. This sequence encodes CASSQDRLAGRGVETQYF.

The V call is TRBV18, the J call TRBJ1-4; 9 nucleotides line up with TRBD1. Losses at the gene ends were 8 bases for V and 6 bases for J; bases not matched to a gene: 4. CDR3 size: 13 residues. Looked up from germline, CDR1 is KGHSH and CDR2 is LQKENI. This chain's CDR3 is CASHRGLDEKLFF. As DNA, the CDR3 is TGTGCCAGCCACAGGGGGCTCGATGAAAAACTGTTTTTT.

V and J are TRBV2 and TRBJ1-5; D is unresolved. The V gene's germline CDR1 is SNHLY and CDR2 FYNNEI. V lost 3 bases and J lost 3, with 9 bases in between. The CDR3 is 14 amino acids. The chain's CDR3 is CASSEPGYNQPQHF. Here the CDR3 DNA reads TGTGCCAGCAGTGAGCCCGGTTACAATCAGCCCCAGCATTTT.

In this sample, this clone turned up a few times. V usage is TRBV2 and J usage is TRBJ1-1, with TRBD1 matching 12 bases. This CDR3 spans 17 amino acids. Germline CDR1 is SNHLY and CDR2 is FYNNEI. V lost 5 bases and J lost 4; bases outside the gene matches: 11. CDR3 in DNA: TGTGCCAGCAGTCGCCGGGACAGGGGGCGTCTGAGCACTGAAGCTTTCTTT. Translating gives CASSRRDRGRLSTEAFF.

The chain combines TRBV7-2 with TRBJ2-7; 13 bases fit TRBD2. The trim removed 5 bases at V and 2 bases at J, leaving 3 bases unmatched. This CDR3 comprises 15 residues. The germline gives CDR1 SGHTA, CDR2 FQGNSA. The DNA of the CDR3 is TGTGCCAGCAGCGAAACTAGCGGGGGGGCCTACGAGCAGTACTTC. Encoded protein: CASSETSGGAYEQYF.

The chain is built from TRBV6-1 and TRBJ2-3; 7 bases map to TRBD1. Germline CDR1 is MNHNS and CDR2 is SASEGT. Trimming cost V 2 bases and J 3 bases; bases outside gene matches: 2. The CDR3 runs 14 residues. CDR3: CASSEPTGTDTQYF. CDR3 coding DNA: TGTGCCAGCAGTGAACCGACAGGGACAGATACGCAGTATTTT.

The rearrangement links TRBV7-2 to TRBJ2-1; possible D gene TRBD2, 5 bases. This CDR3 contains 16 residues. V was trimmed by 5 bases and J by 9 bases, leaving 23 bases between them. Germline CDR1 SGHTA, CDR2 FQGNSA. The CDR3 here is CASSRYLTSRGSEQFF. In DNA, the CDR3 is TGTGCCAGCAGCCGCTACCTCACTAGTCGGGGTAGTGAGCAGTTCTTC. Full variable domain (remainder filled in from reference TRBV7-2 and TRBJ2-1): GAGVSQSPSNKVTEKGKDVELRCDPISGHTALYWYRQSLGQGLEFLIYFQGNSAPDKSGLPSDRFSAERTGGSVSTLTIQRTQQEDSAVYLCASSRYLTSRGSEQFFGPGTRLTVL.

The V gene is TRBV30, the J gene TRBJ1-1; possible D gene TRBD1, 5 bases. V was pared by 0 bases and J by 1 base, with 6 bases between. Germline V gene sequence: CDR1 GTSNPN, CDR2 SVGIG (reference sequence). CDR3 length: 13 residues. Written as DNA, the CDR3 is TGTGCCTGGAGTGTACAGGCGAACACTGAAGCTTTCTTT. This gives the protein CAWSVQANTEAFF. The full variable domain, its missing parts supplied by reference TRBV30 and TRBJ1-1, is SQTIHQWPATLVQPVGSPLSLECTVEGTSNPNLYWYRQAAGRGLQLLFYSVGIGQISSEVPQNLSASRPQDRQFILSSKKLLLSDSGFYLCAWSVQANTEAFFGQGTRLTVV.